Below, one T cell receptor beta chain is given with its context. As yet, its antigen is unknown. None of the patients had undergone any treatment ahead of thyroid surgery. The data stem from a study of metastatic and nonmetastatic thyroid tumors. Study overall: Across peripheral blood and tumor or nodule tissue samples taken from malignant and benign thyroid patients, the repertoires were compared with one another.

Per the authors' pipeline: Built for papillary thyroid cancer, a distant-metastasis classifier drew on CDR3 differences across clinicopathological groups. MiXCR was used by TCRdb to re-call the PCR reads. The V and J calls come from TCRdb's annotation, not from the publication. This table holds about 59,000 clones, 15% to 20% found once. Findings and limits, study-wide: According to reports, the diversity of TCR beta was significantly higher in malignant thyroid tumors than in benign nodules, and this held in both blood and tumor samples.

CDR1 and CDR2 from the germline V gene are SGHNT and YYREEE (reference sequence). Trimming at V came to 4 bases and at J to 8 bases, leaving 12 bases not matched to a gene. This CDR3 region has 14 residues. The source is a male donor with papillary thyroid cancer or a benign thyroid nodule (not recorded which). Some clones in this sample may be carry-over from other donors' samples. Sequencing was done on a sample of blood. J is TRBJ2-7 and V is TRBV5-4; 7 positions match TRBD1. This CDR3 is CASSTGQDGTQQYV. The DNA for the CDR3 is TGTGCCAGCAGCACAGGACAGGACGGAACGCAGCAGTACGTC.